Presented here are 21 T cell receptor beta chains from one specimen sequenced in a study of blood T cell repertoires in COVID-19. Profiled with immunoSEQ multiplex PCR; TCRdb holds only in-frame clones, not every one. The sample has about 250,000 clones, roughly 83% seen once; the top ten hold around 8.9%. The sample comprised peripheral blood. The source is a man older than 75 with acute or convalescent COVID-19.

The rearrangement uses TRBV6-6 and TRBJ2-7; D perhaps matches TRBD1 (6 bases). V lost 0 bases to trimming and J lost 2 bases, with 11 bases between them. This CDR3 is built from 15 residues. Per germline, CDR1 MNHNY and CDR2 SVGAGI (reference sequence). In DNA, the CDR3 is TGTGCCAGCAGTTACTCCTGGGACACCCCCTACGAGCAGTACTTC. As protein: CASSYSWDTPYEQYF.

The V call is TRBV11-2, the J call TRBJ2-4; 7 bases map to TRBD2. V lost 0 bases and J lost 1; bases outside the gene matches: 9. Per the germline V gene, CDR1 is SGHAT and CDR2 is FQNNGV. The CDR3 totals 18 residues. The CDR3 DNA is TGTGCCAGCAGCTTAGAGCAGGAGGGGAGGGAGGCCAAAAACATTCAGTACTTC. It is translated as CASSLEQEGREAKNIQYF.

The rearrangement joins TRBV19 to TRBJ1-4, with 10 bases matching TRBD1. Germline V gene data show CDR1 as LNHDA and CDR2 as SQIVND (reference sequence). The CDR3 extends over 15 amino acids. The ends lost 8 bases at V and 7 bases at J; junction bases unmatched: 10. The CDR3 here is CASHLLTGGGEKLFF. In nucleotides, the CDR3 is TGTGCCAGTCATCTTTTGACAGGGGGCGGTGAAAAACTGTTTTTT.

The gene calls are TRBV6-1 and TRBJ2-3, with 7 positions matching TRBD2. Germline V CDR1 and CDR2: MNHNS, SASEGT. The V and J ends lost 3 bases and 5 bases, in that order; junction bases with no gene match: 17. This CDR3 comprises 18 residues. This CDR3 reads CASSEYPVSGRGEDTQYF. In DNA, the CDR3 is TGTGCCAGCAGTGAGTACCCCGTTTCGGGACGGGGGGAAGATACGCAGTATTTT.

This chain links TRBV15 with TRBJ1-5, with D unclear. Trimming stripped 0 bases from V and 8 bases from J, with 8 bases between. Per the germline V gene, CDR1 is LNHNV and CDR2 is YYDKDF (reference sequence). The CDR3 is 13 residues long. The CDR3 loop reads CATSRDTKEPQHF. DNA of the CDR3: TGTGCCACCAGCAGAGATACTAAGGAGCCCCAGCATTTT.

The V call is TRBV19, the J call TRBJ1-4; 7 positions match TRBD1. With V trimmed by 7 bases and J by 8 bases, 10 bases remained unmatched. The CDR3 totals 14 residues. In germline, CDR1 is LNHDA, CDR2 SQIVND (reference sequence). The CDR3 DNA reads TGTGCCAGTAAAGGTCCTTGGACAGGCGAAAAACTGTTTTTT. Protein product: CASKGPWTGEKLFF.

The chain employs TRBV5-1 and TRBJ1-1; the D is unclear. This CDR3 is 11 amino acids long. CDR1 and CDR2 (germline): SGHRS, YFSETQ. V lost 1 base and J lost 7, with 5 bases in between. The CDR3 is CASSLYSEAFF. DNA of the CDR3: TGCGCCAGCAGCTTGTATAGTGAAGCTTTCTTT.

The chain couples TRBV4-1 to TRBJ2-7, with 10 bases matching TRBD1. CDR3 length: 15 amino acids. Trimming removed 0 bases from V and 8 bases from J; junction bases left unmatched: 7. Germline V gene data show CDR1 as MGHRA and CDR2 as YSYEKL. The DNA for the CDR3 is TGCGCCAGCAGCCAAGACAGACAGGGGGCCATCAAGCAGTACTTC. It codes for CASSQDRQGAIKQYF.

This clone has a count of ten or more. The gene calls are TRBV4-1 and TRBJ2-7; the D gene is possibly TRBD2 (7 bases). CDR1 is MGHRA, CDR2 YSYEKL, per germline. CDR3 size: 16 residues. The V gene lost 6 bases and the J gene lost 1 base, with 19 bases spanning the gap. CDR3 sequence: CASRSVGGANSYEQYF. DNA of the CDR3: TGCGCCAGCAGATCCGTGGGGGGGGCGAATTCCTACGAGCAGTACTTC.

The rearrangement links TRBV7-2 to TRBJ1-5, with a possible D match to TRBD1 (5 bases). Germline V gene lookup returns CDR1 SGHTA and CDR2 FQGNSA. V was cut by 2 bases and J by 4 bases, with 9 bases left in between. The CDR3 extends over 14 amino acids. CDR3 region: CASSLLQENQPQHF. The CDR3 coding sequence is TGTGCCAGCAGCTTATTACAGGAAAATCAGCCCCAGCATTTT.

The CDR3 region is CASSLGGFQSYEQYF. CDR3 nucleotide sequence: TGCGCCAGCAGCTTGGGAGGGTTTCAATCCTACGAGCAGTACTTC. This chain joins TRBV5-1 and TRBJ2-7, with D perhaps TRBD2 (5 bases). This CDR3 is 15 amino acids long. Germline assignment: CDR1 SGHRS and CDR2 YFSETQ. Trimming removed 0 bases at V and 1 base at J, with 11 bases between.

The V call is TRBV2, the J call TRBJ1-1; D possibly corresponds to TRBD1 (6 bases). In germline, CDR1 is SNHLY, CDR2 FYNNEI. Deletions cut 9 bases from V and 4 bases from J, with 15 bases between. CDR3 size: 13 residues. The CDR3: CASYRDTGTEAFF. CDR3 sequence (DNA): TGTGCCAGTTACCGGGACACGGGCACTGAAGCTTTCTTT.

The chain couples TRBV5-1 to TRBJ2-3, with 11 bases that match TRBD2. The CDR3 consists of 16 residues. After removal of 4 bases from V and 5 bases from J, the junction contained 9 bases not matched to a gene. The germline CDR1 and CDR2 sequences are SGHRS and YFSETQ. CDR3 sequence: CASSRTGTSGRDTQYF. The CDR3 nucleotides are TGCGCCAGCAGCCGTACCGGGACTAGCGGAAGAGATACGCAGTATTTT. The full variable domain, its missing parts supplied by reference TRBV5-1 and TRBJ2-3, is KAGVTQTPRYLIKTRGQQVTLSCSPISGHRSVSWYQQTPGQGLQFLFEYFSETQRNKGNFPGRFSGRQFSNSRSEMNVSTLELGDSALYLCASSRTGTSGRDTQYFGPGTRLTVL.

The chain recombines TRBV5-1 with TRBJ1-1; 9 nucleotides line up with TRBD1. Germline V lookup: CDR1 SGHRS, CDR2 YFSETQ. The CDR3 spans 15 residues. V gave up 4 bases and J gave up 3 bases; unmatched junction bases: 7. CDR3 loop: CASSRGQGTDTEAFF. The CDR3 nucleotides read TGCGCCAGCAGCCGCGGACAGGGGACCGACACTGAAGCTTTCTTT.

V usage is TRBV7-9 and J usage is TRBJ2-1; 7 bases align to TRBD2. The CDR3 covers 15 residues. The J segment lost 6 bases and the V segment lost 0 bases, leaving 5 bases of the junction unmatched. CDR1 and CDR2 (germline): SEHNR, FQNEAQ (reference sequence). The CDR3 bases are TGTGCCAGCAGCTTAGCGGGAGGGCCGTCCAATGAGCAGTTCTTC. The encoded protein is CASSLAGGPSNEQFF. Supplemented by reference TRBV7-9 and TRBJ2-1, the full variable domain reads DTGVSQNPRHKITKRGQNVTFRCDPISEHNRLYWYRQTLGQGPEFLTYFQNEAQLEKSRLLSDRFSAERPKGSFSTLEIQRTEQGDSAMYLCASSLAGGPSNEQFFGPGTRLTVL.

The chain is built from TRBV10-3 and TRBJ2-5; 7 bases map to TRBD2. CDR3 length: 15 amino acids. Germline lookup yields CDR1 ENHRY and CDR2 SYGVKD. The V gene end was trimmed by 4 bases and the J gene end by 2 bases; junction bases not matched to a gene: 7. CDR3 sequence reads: CAISGLAGHQETQYF. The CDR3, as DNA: TGTGCCATCAGTGGATTAGCGGGTCATCAAGAGACCCAGTACTTC.

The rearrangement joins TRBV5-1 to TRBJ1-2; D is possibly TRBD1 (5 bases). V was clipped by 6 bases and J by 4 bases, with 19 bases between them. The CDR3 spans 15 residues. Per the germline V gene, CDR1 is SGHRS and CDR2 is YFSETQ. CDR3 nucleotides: TGCGCCAGCACTCAAAAGCGGGGGAGATCCTATGGCTACACCTTC. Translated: CASTQKRGRSYGYTF.

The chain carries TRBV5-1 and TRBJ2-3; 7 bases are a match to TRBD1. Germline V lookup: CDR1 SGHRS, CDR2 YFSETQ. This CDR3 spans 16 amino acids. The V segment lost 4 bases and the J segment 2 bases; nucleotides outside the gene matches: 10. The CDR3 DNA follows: TGCGCCAGCAGCCCAAGGGACAGTCCATTCACAGATACGCAGTATTTT. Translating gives CASSPRDSPFTDTQYF.

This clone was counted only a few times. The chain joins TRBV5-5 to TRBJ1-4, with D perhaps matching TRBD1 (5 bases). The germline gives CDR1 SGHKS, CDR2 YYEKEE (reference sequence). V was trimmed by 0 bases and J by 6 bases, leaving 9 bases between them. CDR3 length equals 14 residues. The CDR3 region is CASSLDRPYEKLFF. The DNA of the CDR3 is TGTGCCAGCAGCTTGGACAGGCCCTATGAAAAACTGTTTTTT.

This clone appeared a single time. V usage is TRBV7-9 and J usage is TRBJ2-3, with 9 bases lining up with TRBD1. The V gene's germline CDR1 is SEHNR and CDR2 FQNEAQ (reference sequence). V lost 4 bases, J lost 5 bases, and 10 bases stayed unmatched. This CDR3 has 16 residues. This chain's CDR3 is CASSSGTGSPGDTQYF. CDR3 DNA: TGTGCCAGCAGCTCCGGGACAGGGAGTCCGGGAGATACGCAGTATTTT.

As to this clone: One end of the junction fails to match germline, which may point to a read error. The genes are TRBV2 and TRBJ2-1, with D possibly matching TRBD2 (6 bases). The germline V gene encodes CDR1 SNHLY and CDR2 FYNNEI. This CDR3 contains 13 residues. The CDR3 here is CASSGTPYNEQFF. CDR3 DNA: TGTGCCAGTTCCGGGACTCCCTATAATGAGCAGTTCTTC.